This is a list of T cell receptor beta chains from one sample in a study of CD8+ T cells in alopecia areata. The data were produced by immunoSEQ multiplex PCR, yet TCRdb's version contains in-frame clones alone and is incomplete. The sample yields about 190,000 clones, more than 55% seen once. Material: CD4+ T cells sorted from blood, obtained at week 4, from a patient treated with tofacitinib. These receptors all stem from a human donor with alopecia areata. Both conserved end residues are part of each CDR3. Each record gives: CDR3 protein, CDR3 DNA, J gene, V gene, D gene, clone size. A D gene is named only where the DNA matches it firmly. Size values are once, few and many counts, or a class for expanded clones, and some rows have none.

CDR3aa: CASSYPPSTDTQYF
CDR3nt: TGTGCCAGCAGTTACCCGCCTAGCACAGATACGCAGTATTTT
j_gene: TRBJ2-3
v_gene: TRBV6-5
d_gene: -
abundance: -

CDR3aa: CATSKDFLPPLHF
CDR3nt: TGTGCCACCAGCAAAGACTTTTTACCACCCCTCCACTTT
j_gene: TRBJ1-6
v_gene: TRBV15
d_gene: -
abundance: -

CDR3aa: CASSRQGRNSNQPQHF
CDR3nt: TGTGCCAGCAGTCGACAGGGTCGGAATAGCAATCAGCCCCAGCATTTT
j_gene: TRBJ1-5
v_gene: TRBV28
d_gene: TRBD1
abundance: -

CDR3aa: CASSPQGAGETQYF
CDR3nt: TGTGCCAGCAGCCCTCAGGGGGCTGGAGAGACCCAGTACTTC
j_gene: TRBJ2-5
v_gene: TRBV9
d_gene: TRBD1
abundance: -

CDR3aa: CASSGQGYTGELFF
CDR3nt: TGTGCCAGCAGCGGACAGGGCTACACCGGGGAGCTGTTTTTT
j_gene: TRBJ2-2
v_gene: TRBV6-1
d_gene: TRBD1
abundance: -

CDR3aa: CSVQEGASGLITDTQYF
CDR3nt: TGCAGCGTTCAAGAGGGGGCATCCGGGTTGATCACAGATACGCAGTATTTT
j_gene: TRBJ2-3
v_gene: TRBV29-1
d_gene: TRBD1
abundance: -

CDR3aa: CSVEVAGGGEQFF
CDR3nt: TGCAGCGTTGAGGTAGCGGGAGGCGGTGAGCAGTTCTTC
j_gene: TRBJ2-1
v_gene: TRBV29-1
d_gene: TRBD2
abundance: -

CDR3aa: CASSQDPRPSGGTDTQYF
CDR3nt: TGCGCCAGCAGCCAAGATCCCCGCCCTAGCGGGGGCACAGATACGCAGTATTTT
j_gene: TRBJ2-3
v_gene: TRBV4-1
d_gene: TRBD2
abundance: -

CDR3aa: CASSFAGSYGYTF
CDR3nt: TGTGCCAGCTCCTTTGCAGGGAGCTATGGCTACACCTTC
j_gene: TRBJ1-2
v_gene: TRBV6-1
d_gene: -
abundance: -

CDR3aa: CASSPHGGEQYF
CDR3nt: TGCGCCAGCAGCCCCCACGGGGGAGAGCAGTACTTC
j_gene: TRBJ2-7
v_gene: TRBV5-1
d_gene: -
abundance: -

CDR3aa: CAISEFSGSSGGDTQYF
CDR3nt: TGTGCCATCAGTGAGTTTAGCGGGAGTAGTGGTGGAGATACGCAGTATTTT
j_gene: TRBJ2-3
v_gene: TRBV10-3
d_gene: TRBD2
abundance: -

CDR3aa: CAWSSENTEAFF
CDR3nt: TGTGCCTGGAGTTCAGAGAACACTGAAGCTTTCTTT
j_gene: TRBJ1-1
v_gene: TRBV30
d_gene: -
abundance: -

CDR3aa: CASSLPVGAGANVLTF
CDR3nt: TGTGCCAGCAGCCTGCCCGTGGGGGCTGGGGCCAACGTCCTGACTTTC
j_gene: TRBJ2-6
v_gene: TRBV7-9
d_gene: -
abundance: -

CDR3aa: CASSQETSGRIRNEQFF
CDR3nt: TGTGCCAGCAGCCAAGAAACTAGCGGGAGAATACGTAATGAGCAGTTCTTC
j_gene: TRBJ2-1
v_gene: TRBV14
d_gene: TRBD2
abundance: few

CDR3aa: CASAGQGRADTQYF
CDR3nt: TGTGCCAGCGCGGGACAGGGGCGGGCAGATACGCAGTATTTT
j_gene: TRBJ2-3
v_gene: TRBV2
d_gene: TRBD1
abundance: -

CDR3aa: CASSPRAGNTIYF
CDR3nt: TGTGCCAGCAGTCCCCGGGCGGGGAACACCATATATTTT
j_gene: TRBJ1-3
v_gene: TRBV27
d_gene: -
abundance: -

CDR3aa: CASSSRDSFSYGYTF
CDR3nt: TGTGCCAGTAGTTCCCGGGACAGTTTCAGCTATGGCTACACCTTC
j_gene: TRBJ1-2
v_gene: TRBV19
d_gene: TRBD1
abundance: few

CDR3aa: CASSRKSSGSSYNEQFF
CDR3nt: TGTGCCAGCAGCCGAAAATCTAGCGGGAGCTCCTACAATGAGCAGTTCTTC
j_gene: TRBJ2-1
v_gene: TRBV5-4
d_gene: TRBD2
abundance: few

CDR3aa: CASSLLDSNWDEQYF
CDR3nt: TGTGCCAGTAGTCTCCTGGACAGTAATTGGGACGAGCAGTACTTC
j_gene: TRBJ2-7
v_gene: TRBV19
d_gene: -
abundance: -

CDR3aa: CAWRGDSGQYF
CDR3nt: TGTGCCTGGAGAGGGGACTCCGGACAGTACTTC
j_gene: TRBJ2-4
v_gene: TRBV30
d_gene: -
abundance: once

CDR3aa: CASSETSGGSGANVLTF
CDR3nt: TGTGCCAGCAGTGAGACTAGCGGGGGATCTGGGGCCAACGTCCTGACTTTC
j_gene: TRBJ2-6
v_gene: TRBV6-1
d_gene: TRBD2
abundance: -

CDR3aa: CAWSNQGWEKLFF
CDR3nt: TGTGCCTGGAGTAACCAGGGGTGGGAAAAACTGTTTTTT
j_gene: TRBJ1-4
v_gene: TRBV30
d_gene: -
abundance: -

CDR3aa: CASMLHRGNQPQHF
CDR3nt: TGTGCCAGCATGCTTCACAGGGGCAATCAGCCCCAGCATTTT
j_gene: TRBJ1-5
v_gene: TRBV28
d_gene: -
abundance: -

CDR3aa: CAWRRTLSSYNEQFF
CDR3nt: TGTGCCTGGAGGCGGACACTAAGCTCCTACAATGAGCAGTTCTTC
j_gene: TRBJ2-1
v_gene: TRBV30
d_gene: -
abundance: once

CDR3aa: CASSLDGPPNYGYTF
CDR3nt: TGCGCCAGCAGCTTGGATGGCCCACCGAACTATGGCTACACCTTC
j_gene: TRBJ1-2
v_gene: TRBV5-1
d_gene: -
abundance: -

CDR3aa: CATSRFGANVLTF
CDR3nt: TGTGCCACCAGCAGGTTTGGGGCCAACGTCCTGACTTTC
j_gene: TRBJ2-6
v_gene: TRBV15
d_gene: -
abundance: few

CDR3aa: CASRPRQRGQPQHF
CDR3nt: TGTGCCAGCAGGCCCCGCCAGAGGGGTCAGCCCCAGCATTTT
j_gene: TRBJ1-5
v_gene: TRBV2
d_gene: -
abundance: -

CDR3aa: CASSPPGRVNQPQHF
CDR3nt: TGTGCCAGCTCACCACCGGGCAGAGTCAATCAGCCCCAGCATTTT
j_gene: TRBJ1-5
v_gene: TRBV18
d_gene: -
abundance: -

CDR3aa: CASSMGQNQETQYF
CDR3nt: TGTGCCAGCAGCATGGGACAGAATCAAGAGACCCAGTACTTC
j_gene: TRBJ2-5
v_gene: TRBV7-3
d_gene: TRBD1
abundance: -

CDR3aa: CASSPKNERNTGEPFF
CDR3nt: TGTGCCAGCAGCCCAAAAAACGAACGGAACACCGGGGAGCCGTTTTTT
j_gene: TRBJ2-2
v_gene: TRBV7-3
d_gene: -
abundance: once

CDR3aa: CASSQGVGIGIQYF
CDR3nt: TGCGCCAGCAGCCAAGGAGTGGGAATTGGCATTCAGTACTTC
j_gene: TRBJ2-4
v_gene: TRBV4-1
d_gene: -
abundance: many

CDR3aa: CSVERTSGRAAETQYF
CDR3nt: TGCAGCGTTGAGAGGACTAGCGGGAGGGCCGCGGAGACCCAGTACTTC
j_gene: TRBJ2-5
v_gene: TRBV29-1
d_gene: TRBD2
abundance: few

CDR3aa: CSVRHTEAFF
CDR3nt: TGCAGCGTTCGACACACTGAAGCTTTCTTT
j_gene: TRBJ1-1
v_gene: TRBV29-1
d_gene: -
abundance: -

CDR3aa: CASSLGPVNYGYTF
CDR3nt: TGTGCCAGCAGCTTAGGGCCAGTCAACTATGGCTACACCTTC
j_gene: TRBJ1-2
v_gene: TRBV11-2
d_gene: -
abundance: -

CDR3aa: CASSLESLAKNIQYF
CDR3nt: TGCGCCAGCAGCTTGGAGTCTCTAGCCAAAAACATTCAGTACTTC
j_gene: TRBJ2-4
v_gene: TRBV5-1
d_gene: -
abundance: few